The 16 T cell receptor beta chains below come from one sample, sequenced in a study of glioma-infiltrating T cells after dendritic cell vaccination. Produced via immunoSEQ multiplex PCR; TCRdb's table is partial and in-frame only. The sample consists of about 73,000 clones, over 75% of them appearing once. This specimen was blood, taken before dendritic cell vaccination. These TCRs come from a human donor with glioblastoma.

The V and J genes are TRBV6-4 and TRBJ1-2; 7 nucleotides align to TRBD1. The V gene end was trimmed by 3 bases and the J gene end by 0 bases; junction bases not matched to a gene: 10. Germline loops: CDR1 MRHNA, CDR2 SNTAGT. CDR3 length: 17 amino acids. As DNA, the CDR3 is TGTGCCAGCAGTGAGGAGGGACAGAAATTCTCTAACTATGGCTACACCTTC. Translating it yields CASSEEGQKFSNYGYTF.

This chain connects TRBV9 to TRBJ1-2; possibly TRBD1 for D (5 bases). The CDR3 spans 13 residues. V was pared by 3 bases and J by 7 bases, with 13 bases between. Germline lookup yields CDR1 SGDLS and CDR2 YYNGEE. The CDR3 nucleotides are TGTGCCAGCAGCGCTAGGCAGGGTAGTGGCTACACCTTC. It yields the protein CASSARQGSGYTF.

J is TRBJ2-6 and V is TRBV6-5, with unresolved D. This CDR3 has 14 residues. Germline-derived CDR1 and CDR2 are MNHEY and SVGAGI. Between the trimmed V and J ends, which lost 7 bases and 3 bases, there was a span of 10 bases. CDR3 sequence: CASTLAGGANVLTF. The DNA of the CDR3 is TGTGCCAGCACCTTAGCTGGTGGGGCCAACGTCCTGACTTTC.

Only a few counts were recorded for this clone. The gene calls are TRBV7-9 and TRBJ1-2; D is possibly TRBD1 (5 bases). V was pared by 3 bases and J by 4 bases, with 12 bases between. This CDR3 has 14 amino acids. Germline CDR1 SEHNR, CDR2 FQNEAQ (reference sequence). In DNA form, the CDR3 reads TGTGCCAGCAGCTTGCGGCAGGGTAGCTATGGCTACACCTTC. It is translated as CASSLRQGSYGYTF. Using reference TRBV7-9 and TRBJ1-2 for the parts outside the CDR3, the full variable domain is DTGVSQNPRHKITKRGQNVTFRCDPISEHNRLYWYRQTLGQGPEFLTYFQNEAQLEKSRLLSDRFSAERPKGSFSTLEIQRTEQGDSAMYLCASSLRQGSYGYTFGSGTRLTVV.

V and J are TRBV7-2 and TRBJ2-2; 9 bases map to TRBD1. This CDR3 has 16 residues. Trimming at V came to 6 bases and at J to 2 bases, leaving 7 bases not matched to a gene. Germline CDR1 SGHTA, CDR2 FQGNSA. Written as DNA, the CDR3 is TGTGCCAGCAGACCCGGACAGGGGAGTAACACCGGGGAGCTGTTTTTT. Translation gives CASRPGQGSNTGELFF.

The chain links TRBV19 to TRBJ2-7; tentatively, D is TRBD2 (6 bases). V lost 8 bases, J lost 5 bases, and 22 bases lay in between. Germline lookup yields CDR1 LNHDA and CDR2 SQIVND (reference sequence). CDR3 length: 15 amino acids. The CDR3 bases are TGTGCCAGTGGAGGGGTGTCAGGGTACGTTCACGAGCAGTACTTC. Its protein product is CASGGVSGYVHEQYF.

This rearrangement joins TRBV18 to TRBJ1-2; D is unresolved. Germline CDR1 is KGHSH and CDR2 is LQKENI. This CDR3 contains 14 residues. Trimming pared 2 bases from V and 4 bases from J, leaving 11 bases between. CDR3 protein: CASSPYLPTYGYTF. In nucleotides, the CDR3 is TGTGCCAGCTCACCATATCTACCCACCTATGGCTACACCTTC.

This chain links TRBV5-1 with TRBJ2-1, with 14 bases lining up with TRBD2. Germline CDR1 is SGHRS and CDR2 is YFSETQ. CDR3 length: 16 residues. V was clipped by 3 bases and J by 4 bases; unmatched bases: 3. The CDR3 loop is CASSSRTSGRYNEQFF. CDR3 DNA: TGCGCCAGCAGCTCACGGACTAGCGGGAGGTACAATGAGCAGTTCTTC.

V usage is TRBV6-6 and J usage is TRBJ1-2, with TRBD1 matching 12 bases. This CDR3 contains 14 residues. J was trimmed by 8 bases and V by 10 bases; bases with no gene match: 11. Germline lookup yields CDR1 MNHNY and CDR2 SVGAGI (reference sequence). The CDR3 protein is CAINPGQGAGGYTF. The CDR3 nucleotides are TGTGCCATCAACCCGGGACAGGGGGCAGGGGGCTACACCTTC.

This clone showed up just a few times. One end of the junction fails to match germline, which may point to a read error. This chain uses TRBV7-7 with TRBJ1-2; TRBD1 agrees at 7 bases. Germline V gene lookup returns CDR1 SSHAT and CDR2 FNYEAQ (reference sequence). The length of the CDR3 is 16 residues. The DNA of the CDR3 is TGTGCTAGCAGCTCGGAAATAAGGGGGCTCGGCTATGGCTACACCTTC. As protein: CASSSEIRGLGYGYTF.

The chain has TRBV28 and TRBJ1-1, with a weak D call TRBD1 (6 bases). Trimming took 6 bases from V and 11 from J, leaving 28 bases between them. In germline, CDR1 is MDHEN, CDR2 SYDVKM. This CDR3 is built from 16 residues. CDR3 loop: CASSSISGGGLKEAFF. The CDR3 nucleotides read TGTGCCAGCAGCTCCATCTCGGGAGGGGGACTGAAGGAGGCTTTCTTT.

This clone was observed once. The chain combines TRBV5-4 with TRBJ2-6; D is undetermined. Germline CDR1 is SGHNT and CDR2 is YYREEE (reference sequence). The length of the CDR3 is 15 residues. Trimming removed 7 bases at V and 1 base at J, with 12 bases between. The CDR3 loop reads CASSGSGSGANVLTF. The CDR3 DNA sequence: TGTGCCAGCTCAGGTAGTGGGTCTGGGGCCAACGTCCTGACTTTC.

The chain uses TRBV6-5 and TRBJ2-3, with D perhaps matching TRBD1 (5 bases). The CDR3 runs 15 residues. Germline V gene sequence: CDR1 MNHEY, CDR2 SVGAGI. Trimming stripped 2 bases from V and 0 bases from J, with 9 bases between. The CDR3 loop is CASSYGRASTDTQYF. The CDR3 nucleotides read TGTGCCAGCAGTTACGGCAGGGCGAGCACAGATACGCAGTATTTT.

The J gene is TRBJ2-2, the V gene TRBV5-1, with D tentatively TRBD1 (6 bases). Trimming pared 4 bases from V and 0 bases from J, leaving 13 bases between. This CDR3 spans 16 amino acids. Germline V gives CDR1 SGHRS, CDR2 YFSETQ. The CDR3 reads CASSPRDTTNTGELFF. CDR3 DNA sequence: TGCGCCAGCAGCCCCCGGGACACCACGAACACCGGGGAGCTGTTTTTT.

The V call is TRBV14, the J call TRBJ2-5; D is perhaps TRBD1 (5 bases). With 0 bases removed from V and 13 bases from J, the gap between germline ends came to 12 bases. There are 12 residues in the CDR3. Per germline, CDR1 SGHDN and CDR2 FVKESK. CDR3 nucleotides: TGTGCCAGCAGCCAAGAGTGGACAAAGGTGTACTTC. It encodes CASSQEWTKVYF.

This clone showed up just a few times. CDR3 sequence (DNA): TGCGCCAGCAGCCAACCAGGGACTAGCGGAGACCGAGGTTACGAGCAGTACGTC. Translated, it gives CASSQPGTSGDRGYEQYV. The chain couples TRBV4-1 to TRBJ2-7; the match to TRBD2 covers 11 bases. Germline V CDR1 and CDR2: MGHRA, YSYEKL. The CDR3 runs 18 residues. V was clipped by 2 bases and J by 4 bases; unmatched bases: 13.